These 30 T cell receptor beta chains were sequenced from one sample in a study of shared clonotypes between healthy human individuals. Clones were read by immunoSEQ multiplex PCR, and TCRdb kept only the in-frame ones, dropping some. The sample holds around 720,000 clones, less than 80% seen once. Sequenced input: memory CD4+ T cells sorted from blood. Subset of the sample: CD45RA-negative fraction. The receptor set was obtained from a woman aged 25 to 45 in good health.

The V gene is TRBV15, the J gene TRBJ2-1; TRBD2 aligns across 11 bases. Germline V lookup: CDR1 LNHNV, CDR2 YYDKDF (reference sequence). This CDR3 region has 19 residues. Trimming removed 1 base from V and 0 bases from J; junction bases left unmatched: 8. The CDR3 DNA follows: TGTGCCACCAGCAGAGGACCCTGGACTAGCGGGCTCTCCTACAATGAGCAGTTCTTC. Amino acids: CATSRGPWTSGLSYNEQFF.

The genes are TRBV7-9 and TRBJ1-4; 7 bases are shared with TRBD1. Unmatched junction bases numbered 7, after V lost 1 base and J lost 8 bases. CDR1 and CDR2 (germline): SEHNR, FQNEAQ (reference sequence). The CDR3 consists of 15 residues. The CDR3 sequence: CASSLVGTEKEKLFF. As DNA, the CDR3 is TGTGCCAGCAGCTTAGTCGGGACAGAAAAGGAAAAACTGTTTTTT.

The V gene is TRBV6-4, the J gene TRBJ2-1; a possible D gene is TRBD2 (6 bases). The V gene's germline CDR1 is MRHNA and CDR2 SNTAGT. V lost 4 bases, J lost 1 base, and 17 bases lay in between. This CDR3 contains 17 residues. The CDR3 reads CASSALGRIISYNEQFF. The DNA for the CDR3 is TGTGCCAGCAGTGCCTTAGGGAGGATTATTTCCTACAATGAGCAGTTCTTC.

The rearrangement links TRBV6-5 to TRBJ2-7; no reliable D call. Germline V gene lookup returns CDR1 MNHEY and CDR2 SVGAGI. The V end lost 4 bases, the J end lost 3 bases, and 13 bases lay between the germline ends. CDR3 length: 14 amino acids. The CDR3 DNA is TGTGCCAGCAGTTCCGTCCGGACGGTCTACGAGCAGTACTTC. It specifies CASSSVRTVYEQYF.

This chain links TRBV19 with TRBJ1-4; the D is unclear. CDR1 is LNHDA and CDR2 is SQIVND in the germline V gene (reference sequence). The CDR3 is 14 residues long. Trimming removed 2 bases at V and 3 bases at J, with 7 bases between. CDR3 nucleotides: TGTGCCAGTAGTATACAACGTGCTAATGAAAAACTGTTTTTT. As protein: CASSIQRANEKLFF.

In this sample, this clone turned up a few times. The gene calls are TRBV7-9 and TRBJ2-7; TRBD2 is a possible D gene (5 bases). V was clipped by 4 bases and J by 1 base, with 11 bases between them. The CDR3 is 14 amino acids. In germline, CDR1 is SEHNR, CDR2 FQNEAQ (reference sequence). The CDR3 DNA reads as TGTGCCAGCAGCTCAAACAGCGGATCCTACGAGCAGTACTTC. Protein: CASSSNSGSYEQYF.

V gene TRBV25-1 combines with J gene TRBJ2-3, with TRBD1 identical over 8 bases. J was trimmed by 2 bases and V by 3 bases; bases with no gene match: 4. This CDR3 is 15 amino acids long. Looked up from germline, CDR1 is MGHDK and CDR2 is SYGVNS. This CDR3 reads CASSDPGGHTDTQYF. The CDR3 region has the DNA TGTGCCAGCAGTGATCCAGGGGGCCACACAGATACGCAGTATTTT.

This sequence joins TRBV14 and TRBJ2-7, with 9 bases that match TRBD1. In germline, CDR1 is SGHDN, CDR2 FVKESK. The CDR3 runs 15 residues. With V trimmed by 9 bases and J by 3 bases, 12 bases remained unmatched. CDR3 coding DNA: TGTGCCAGTCGAGGATGGGGACAGGGAGGCTACGAGCAGTACTTC. Translation: CASRGWGQGGYEQYF. Complete variable domain (other parts from reference TRBV14 and TRBJ2-7): EAGVTQFPSHSVIEKGQTVTLRCDPISGHDNLYWYRRVMGKEIKFLLHFVKESKQDESGMPNNRFLAERTGGTYSTLKVQPAELEDSGVYFCASRGWGQGGYEQYFGPGTRLTVT.

The chain has TRBV14 and TRBJ2-6; D ambiguous. The germline V gene has CDR1 SGHDN and CDR2 FVKESK. With 1 base removed from V and 0 bases from J, the gap between germline ends came to 4 bases. This CDR3 has 15 amino acids. CDR3: CASSQAFSGANVLTF. The CDR3 coding sequence is TGTGCCAGCAGCCAAGCCTTCTCTGGGGCCAACGTCCTGACTTTC.

The genes are TRBV5-6 and TRBJ2-1; the match to TRBD1 covers 7 bases. The CDR3 loop spans 13 amino acids. Germline V gene sequence: CDR1 SGHDT, CDR2 YYEEEE. V lost 2 bases, J lost 10 bases, and 6 bases stayed unmatched. The CDR3 coding sequence is TGTGCCAGCAGCTTTTTAAGGGGGCAAGAGCAGTTCTTC. It yields the protein CASSFLRGQEQFF.

The chain combines TRBV6-5 with TRBJ2-3; D may correspond to TRBD1 or TRBD2 (6 bases each). Between the trimmed V and J ends, which lost 7 bases and 0 bases, there was a span of 14 bases. The CDR3 is made up of 15 amino acids. Germline CDR1 is MNHEY and CDR2 is SVGAGI. For the CDR3, the DNA is TGTGCCAGCACCAATCGGAGGGGGAGCACAGATACGCAGTATTTT. Amino acid sequence: CASTNRRGSTDTQYF.

The chain employs TRBV6-5 and TRBJ1-4, with D possibly TRBD1 on 5 matching bases. This CDR3 contains 15 residues. The ends were cut back, 10 bases at V and 4 bases at J, with 19 bases in the middle. Germline-derived CDR1 and CDR2 are MNHEY and SVGAGI. The CDR3 nucleotides are TGTGCCACCCGTTTACTGGGGGGAGATAATGAAAAACTGTTTTTT. Protein product: CATRLLGGDNEKLFF.

This chain joins TRBV6-1 and TRBJ2-3, with D maybe TRBD1 (5 bases). The CDR3 sequence is 13 residues long. The V end was cut by 6 bases, the J end by 4 bases, with 11 bases between. Looked up from germline, CDR1 is MNHNS and CDR2 is SASEGT. CDR3 bases: TGTGCCAGCAGGCTAGACAGTCCAGATACGCAGTATTTT. This gives the protein CASRLDSPDTQYF.

The J gene is TRBJ2-2, the V gene TRBV7-3, with TRBD2 matching 7 bases. With V trimmed by 5 bases and J by 7 bases, 16 bases remained unmatched. Per the germline V gene, CDR1 is SGHTA and CDR2 is FQGTGA. The CDR3 runs 17 residues. Here the CDR3 DNA reads TGTGCCAGCAGCCCTGTTGGGGCGGGAGCAGCGGTCGGGGAGCTGTTTTTT. It specifies CASSPVGAGAAVGELFF.

This chain connects TRBV28 to TRBJ2-7; 10 positions agree with TRBD2. V trimming: 6 bases; J trimming: 3 bases; junction bases outside the gene matches: 2. This CDR3 is 13 amino acids long. CDR1 and CDR2 (germline): MDHEN, SYDVKM. The CDR3 is CASRLAGIYEQYF. CDR3 DNA sequence: TGTGCCAGCAGACTAGCGGGAATCTACGAGCAGTACTTC.

V and J are TRBV7-9 and TRBJ2-7; 8 bases are a match to TRBD2. CDR1 is SEHNR, CDR2 FQNEAQ, per germline (reference sequence). The CDR3 covers 16 residues. V dropped 8 bases and J dropped 6; count of bases not matched to a gene: 18. CDR3 in DNA: TGTGCCAGCGCCCCCGGGGGGGCACGTACCGTTTCCGAGCAGTACTTC. Protein product: CASAPGGARTVSEQYF.

The rearrangement joins TRBV28 to TRBJ1-3, with a weak D call TRBD1 (6 bases). The germline V gene encodes CDR1 MDHEN and CDR2 SYDVKM. This CDR3 is built from 16 residues. V lost 6 bases and J 3 bases, leaving 18 bases between the germline ends. The CDR3 region has the DNA TGTGCCAGCAGCTTTCAGGGGCTAGGTTATGGAAACACCATATATTTT. Protein product: CASSFQGLGYGNTIYF.

The gene calls are TRBV2 and TRBJ2-1, with D hard to call. The CDR3 consists of 12 residues. V was shortened by 3 bases and J by 10 bases, with 10 bases between the two germline ends. Germline V lookup: CDR1 SNHLY, CDR2 FYNNEI. The CDR3 reads CASSDFVTEQFF. CDR3 in DNA: TGTGCCAGCAGTGATTTTGTGACAGAGCAGTTCTTC.

On this clone: The sample contains more than one DNA sequence encoding this CDR3. This chain connects TRBV18 to TRBJ2-5; D not resolved. Germline values: CDR1 KGHSH, CDR2 LQKENI. Between the trimmed V and J ends, which lost 2 bases and 5 bases, there was a span of 6 bases. The CDR3 totals 12 residues. The CDR3 sequence is CASSPSLETQYF. The CDR3 nucleotides read TGTGCCAGCTCACCAAGCTTGGAGACCCAGTACTTC.

About this clone: A far larger clone is a single base away, which makes a read error likely. The chain joins TRBV6-1 to TRBJ1-1, with D perhaps matching TRBD1 (6 bases). Trimming cost V 3 bases and J 1 base, with 6 bases left between them. The CDR3 has 13 amino acids. Germline loops: CDR1 MNHNS, CDR2 SASEGT. CDR3 sequence: CASSDRGNTEAFF. The CDR3 DNA follows: TGTGCCAGCAGTGACAGGGGGAACACTGAAGCTTTCTTT.

V gene TRBV10-3 combines with J gene TRBJ2-7, with 9 nucleotides matching TRBD1. Unmatched junction bases numbered 12, after V lost 5 bases and J lost 4 bases. CDR1 and CDR2 (germline): ENHRY, SYGVKD. The CDR3 has 16 amino acids. In nucleotides, the CDR3 is TGTGCCATCAGTCCCGGGACAGGGTCGGCACGTTACGAGCAGTACTTC. This gives the protein CAISPGTGSARYEQYF.

J is TRBJ2-7 and V is TRBV7-3, with 7 nucleotides matching TRBD2. V trimming: 5 bases; J trimming: 6 bases; junction bases outside the gene matches: 7. The germline V gene encodes CDR1 SGHTA and CDR2 FQGTGA. The CDR3 has 13 amino acids. The CDR3 DNA reads as TGTGCCAGCAGCCCCTACTCTAGCGGCGAGCAGTACTTC. This translates into CASSPYSSGEQYF.

The chain has TRBV11-2 and TRBJ1-5; D not certain. V gave up 0 bases and J gave up 3 bases, with 6 bases separating them. This CDR3 has 14 amino acids. CDR1 and CDR2 (germline): SGHAT, FQNNGV. CDR3 sequence (DNA): TGTGCCAGCAGCTTAGACAGTTACAATCAGCCCCAGCATTTT. This sequence encodes CASSLDSYNQPQHF.

The chain carries TRBV6-5 and TRBJ2-5; D may correspond to TRBD1 or TRBD2 (6 bases each). With 4 bases removed from V and 5 bases from J, the gap between germline ends came to 11 bases. CDR3 length equals 13 residues. Per the germline V gene, CDR1 is MNHEY and CDR2 is SVGAGI. The CDR3 DNA reads TGTGCCAGCAGTTCACAGGGAGGTGAGACCCAGTACTTC. Translated: CASSSQGGETQYF.

The chain uses TRBV11-2 and TRBJ1-1; D is uncertain. The V end was cut by 1 base, the J end by 0 bases, with 6 bases between. The CDR3 is made up of 14 amino acids. The germline V gene has CDR1 SGHAT and CDR2 FQNNGV. As DNA, the CDR3 is TGTGCCAGCAGCTTAGCACGTTTGAACACTGAAGCTTTCTTT. Translation: CASSLARLNTEAFF.

Note on this clone: Other DNA sequences of this sample code for an identical CDR3. V and J are TRBV4-1 and TRBJ1-4; unclear D gene. The CDR3 is 16 residues long. The V gene's germline CDR1 is MGHRA and CDR2 YSYEKL. The V and J ends lost 1 base and 0 bases respectively, with 9 bases between them. CDR3 DNA: TGCGCCAGCAGCCAAGGATACGGAACAACTAATGAAAAACTGTTTTTT. Residues: CASSQGYGTTNEKLFF.

This clone was counted many times. V gene TRBV4-2 combines with J gene TRBJ2-5, with D tentatively TRBD1 (6 bases). The CDR3 contains 14 residues. The V gene lost 4 bases and the J gene lost 5 bases, with 14 bases spanning the gap. CDR1 and CDR2 from the germline V gene are LGHNA and YNFKEQ. The CDR3 reads CASSPGEEYETQYF. CDR3 coding DNA: TGTGCCAGCAGCCCAGGGGAAGAATATGAGACCCAGTACTTC.

The rearrangement uses TRBV27 and TRBJ1-4, with unresolved D. The CDR3 consists of 16 residues. Trimming took off 5 bases at V and 6 bases at J, with 19 bases between the two ends. CDR1 is MNHEY and CDR2 is SMNVEV in the germline V gene (reference sequence). As DNA, the CDR3 is TGTGCCAGCAGTCCATCTATGACATCCTGGGATGAAAAACTGTTTTTT. Amino acids: CASSPSMTSWDEKLFF.

The chain recombines TRBV5-6 with TRBJ2-3, with 8 bases matching TRBD2. The CDR3 spans 16 residues. Germline CDR1 and CDR2: SGHDT and YYEEEE. Trimming removed 3 bases from V and 4 bases from J; junction bases left unmatched: 10. Here the CDR3 DNA reads TGTGCCAGCAGCTGGGGACTAGTGTCTTCTTCAGATACGCAGTATTTT. Amino acids: CASSWGLVSSSDTQYF. Complete variable domain (other parts from reference TRBV5-6 and TRBJ2-3): DAGVTQSPTHLIKTRGQQVTLRCSPKSGHDTVSWYQQALGQGPQFIFQYYEEEERQRGNFPDRFSGHQFPNYSSELNVNALLLGDSALYLCASSWGLVSSSDTQYFGPGTRLTVL.

The rearrangement joins TRBV28 to TRBJ2-7; D perhaps matches TRBD1 (6 bases). The CDR3 runs to 13 residues. Germline V gene lookup returns CDR1 MDHEN and CDR2 SYDVKM. The V gene lost 11 bases and the J gene lost 6 bases, with 20 bases spanning the gap. CDR3 sequence: CAGSSGAYPEQYF. DNA for the CDR3: TGTGCCGGATCCTCAGGGGCCTACCCCGAGCAGTACTTC.